Listed here are 25 T cell receptor beta chains from one sample, sequenced in a study of human thymus T cells. The data were produced by immunoSEQ multiplex PCR, yet TCRdb's version contains in-frame clones alone and is incomplete. This sample has tens of thousands of clones; 90% to 95% occur once, and the top ten carry 0.034%. Resections removed during corrective heart surgery provided the thymus tissue used. Sequenced material: thymus tissue. These receptor sequences come from a girl under three years old with a congenital heart defect but otherwise immunologically healthy.

Remarks on this clone: One junction end disagrees with the germline gene, perhaps due to a read error. The chain carries TRBV7-7 and TRBJ2-3, with D perhaps TRBD2 (6 bases). CDR3 length: 14 amino acids. The germline CDR1 and CDR2 sequences are SSHAT and FNYEAQ (reference sequence). Here the CDR3 reads CASSSGPGLRRQYF. The CDR3 coding sequence is TGTGCTAGCAGCTCCGGACCGGGACTCAGGCGGCAGTATTTT.

The rearrangement joins TRBV6-5 to TRBJ1-2; D possibly corresponds to TRBD1 (5 bases). The germline V gene encodes CDR1 MNHEY and CDR2 SVGAGI. The length of the CDR3 is 13 residues. V lost 6 bases to trimming and J lost 4 bases, with 12 bases between them. CDR3 protein: CASSNRQSYGYTF. The CDR3 DNA follows: TGTGCCAGCAGCAACCGACAGAGCTATGGCTACACCTTC.

The table lists this clone with a count of one. This chain connects TRBV27 to TRBJ1-1; the D is unclear. Germline V lookup: CDR1 MNHEY, CDR2 SMNVEV (reference sequence). The CDR3 runs to 15 residues. Deletions cut 6 bases from V and 6 bases from J, with 20 bases between. DNA for the CDR3: TGTGCCAGCAGCCCTCCCAAGGGCCATGCCGCTGAAGCTTTCTTT. This sequence encodes CASSPPKGHAAEAFF.

The rearrangement uses TRBV4-1 and TRBJ2-7; weak D call: TRBD1 (6 bases). The CDR3 contains 21 residues. V was clipped by 0 bases and J by 1 base, with 28 bases between them. Germline V gene data show CDR1 as MGHRA and CDR2 as YSYEKL. The chain's CDR3 is CASSQDQKGGRAKTPSYEQYF. CDR3 bases: TGCGCCAGCAGCCAAGATCAAAAAGGGGGAAGGGCCAAAACCCCTTCCTACGAGCAGTACTTC.

This chain uses TRBV7-8 with TRBJ1-2; maybe TRBD1 (5 bases). CDR1 and CDR2 from the germline V gene are SGHVS and FQNEAQ. The CDR3 sequence is 12 residues long. The V end lost 5 bases, the J end lost 10 bases, and 14 bases lay between the germline ends. CDR3 residues: CASSLLKGTYTF. Here the CDR3 DNA reads TGTGCCAGCAGCCTACTAAAGGGGACCTACACCTTC.

The V and J genes are TRBV7-8 and TRBJ2-7; 7 bases line up with TRBD2. This CDR3 has 16 residues. CDR1 and CDR2 (germline): SGHVS, FQNEAQ. V shed 4 bases, J shed 5 bases, and the junction held 14 bases outside the gene matches. Written as DNA, the CDR3 is TGTGCCAGCAGCTCCCTCCGGGAGGCCCATAAGAACGAGCAGTACTTC. This gives the protein CASSSLREAHKNEQYF.

V is TRBV4-3 and J is TRBJ2-2; 10 bases map to TRBD1. Trimming removed 1 base from V and 4 bases from J; junction bases left unmatched: 15. CDR1 is LGHNA and CDR2 is YSLEER in the germline V gene. The CDR3 has 20 residues. CDR3 residues: CASSQALTGTGDPRTGELFF. DNA of the CDR3: TGCGCCAGCAGCCAAGCTCTTACCGGGACAGGGGACCCTCGCACCGGGGAGCTGTTTTTT.

The chain recombines TRBV7-2 with TRBJ2-6, with 11 bases matching TRBD2. V lost 5 bases to trimming and J lost 0 bases; unmatched junction nucleotides: 6. Per germline, CDR1 SGHTA and CDR2 FQGNSA. There are 18 residues in the CDR3. Here the CDR3 reads CASSRTSGCFSGANVLTF. CDR3 coding DNA: TGTGCCAGCAGCCGGACTAGCGGGTGCTTCTCTGGGGCCAACGTCCTGACTTTC. Complete variable domain (other parts from reference TRBV7-2 and TRBJ2-6): GAGVSQSPSNKVTEKGKDVELRCDPISGHTALYWYRQSLGQGLEFLIYFQGNSAPDKSGLPSDRFSAERTGGSVSTLTIQRTQQEDSAVYLCASSRTSGCFSGANVLTFGAGSRLTVL.

V gene TRBV19 combines with J gene TRBJ2-3; the D gene could be TRBD1 or TRBD2 (5 bases each). The CDR3 has 13 residues. The germline gives CDR1 LNHDA, CDR2 SQIVND (reference sequence). The germline V and J ends were trimmed by 6 bases and 6 bases, with 13 bases remaining between them. CDR3: CASRAGARDTQYF. The CDR3 nucleotides are TGTGCCAGTAGGGCCGGGGCCCGGGATACGCAGTATTTT.

Written as DNA, the CDR3 is TGTGCCAGCAGTTTTACCCCCCATAGCTCCTACAATGAGCAGTTCTTC. It is translated as CASSFTPHSSYNEQFF. V and J are TRBV27 and TRBJ2-1; D gene ambiguous. CDR1 MNHEY and CDR2 SMNVEV come from the germline V gene (reference sequence). The length of the CDR3 is 16 residues. V was pared by 3 bases and J by 0 bases, with 12 bases between.

The chain employs TRBV14 and TRBJ2-1; maybe TRBD1 (6 bases). The CDR3 is 19 residues long. CDR1 is SGHDN, CDR2 FVKESK, per germline. Trimming removed 4 bases from V and 0 bases from J, with 22 bases in between. The CDR3 DNA reads as TGTGCCAGCAGCCTGGGGGTCAGGGGCGAATGGGGCTCCTACAATGAGCAGTTCTTC. This encodes CASSLGVRGEWGSYNEQFF. Combining the CDR3 with reference TRBV14 and TRBJ2-1 gives the whole variable domain EAGVTQFPSHSVIEKGQTVTLRCDPISGHDNLYWYRRVMGKEIKFLLHFVKESKQDESGMPNNRFLAERTGGTYSTLKVQPAELEDSGVYFCASSLGVRGEWGSYNEQFFGPGTRLTVL.

In its sample, this clone was seen once. The genes are TRBV7-3 and TRBJ2-7; 11 positions match TRBD1. The V segment lost 5 bases and the J segment 2 bases; nucleotides outside the gene matches: 23. This CDR3 comprises 21 residues. Germline V gives CDR1 SGHTA, CDR2 FQGTGA. The CDR3, as DNA: TGTGCCAGCAGCCCAAGCATTCCTACCCGGGACAGGGGGAATGTGGCCTACGAGCAGTACTTC. This translates into CASSPSIPTRDRGNVAYEQYF.

The V gene is TRBV6-1, the J gene TRBJ2-5, with D maybe TRBD1 (5 bases). The V gene lost 1 base and the J gene lost 4 bases, with 7 bases spanning the gap. CDR1 is MNHNS, CDR2 SASEGT, per germline. This CDR3 contains 13 residues. The CDR3 region has the DNA TGTGCCAGCAGTGAAGAGGGGCGAGAGACCCAGTACTTC. It translates to CASSEEGRETQYF.

The chain has TRBV13 and TRBJ1-4, with 12 bases aligning to TRBD1. The germline gives CDR1 PRHDT, CDR2 FYEKMQ (reference sequence). The J segment lost 0 bases and the V segment lost 5 bases, leaving 10 bases of the junction unmatched. The CDR3 is 19 amino acids. CDR3 region: CASSARDRGLLATNEKLFF. CDR3 DNA: TGTGCCAGCAGCGCCCGGGACAGGGGGCTCCTTGCAACTAATGAAAAACTGTTTTTT.

The chain couples TRBV6-5 to TRBJ2-1; 11 bases align to TRBD2. Germline lookup yields CDR1 MNHEY and CDR2 SVGAGI. V lost 6 bases and J lost 9; bases outside the gene matches: 10. The CDR3 contains 15 residues. The CDR3 DNA reads TGTGCCAGCAGCTTAGAAACACTAGCGGGAGTTGAGCAGTTCTTC. This sequence encodes CASSLETLAGVEQFF.

The genes are TRBV4-2 and TRBJ2-5, with 13 nucleotides matching TRBD2. V lost 3 bases, J lost 5 bases, and 6 bases stayed unmatched. The CDR3 is 16 residues long. Germline CDR1 and CDR2: LGHNA and YNFKEQ. CDR3 coding DNA: TGTGCCAGCAGCCAGCGGACTAGCGGGAGCGAGGAGACCCAGTACTTC. It translates to CASSQRTSGSEETQYF.

In its sample, this clone was seen once. CDR3 amino acids: CASSGTGRWGGNQPQHF. The CDR3 coding sequence is TGTGCCAGTAGTGGGACAGGGCGTTGGGGTGGCAATCAGCCCCAGCATTTT. This rearrangement joins TRBV19 to TRBJ1-5; 9 positions match TRBD1. Germline CDR1 LNHDA, CDR2 SQIVND (reference sequence). This CDR3 spans 17 amino acids. V was pared by 5 bases and J by 2 bases, with 10 bases of the junction left unmatched.

The V gene is TRBV19, the J gene TRBJ2-7, with D hard to call. CDR3 length: 13 amino acids. The ends were cut back, 5 bases at V and 2 bases at J, with 10 bases in the middle. Germline loops: CDR1 LNHDA, CDR2 SQIVND (reference sequence). The CDR3 loop is CASSPHGPYEQYF. In DNA form, the CDR3 reads TGTGCCAGTAGTCCCCATGGCCCCTACGAGCAGTACTTC. Full variable domain (missing parts from reference TRBV19 and TRBJ2-7): DGGITQSPKYLFRKEGQNVTLSCEQNLNHDAMYWYRQDPGQGLRLIYYSQIVNDFQKGDIAEGYSVSREKKESFPLTVTSAQKNPTAFYLCASSPHGPYEQYFGPGTRLTVT.

This rearrangement joins TRBV11-2 to TRBJ1-2, with D tentatively TRBD1 (5 bases). Germline values: CDR1 SGHAT, CDR2 FQNNGV. With 1 base removed from V and 8 bases from J, the gap between germline ends came to 17 bases. The CDR3 runs 15 residues. In DNA form, the CDR3 reads TGTGCCAGCAGCTTAGCACAAGCCAGGGTAGGAGGCTACACCTTC. This codes for CASSLAQARVGGYTF. Complete variable domain (other parts from reference TRBV11-2 and TRBJ1-2): EAGVAQSPRYKIIEKRQSVAFWCNPISGHATLYWYQQILGQGPKLLIQFQNNGVVDDSQLPKDRFSAERLKGVDSTLKIQPAKLEDSAVYLCASSLAQARVGGYTFGSGTRLTVV.

The gene calls are TRBV5-6 and TRBJ1-3; D not certain. Per germline, CDR1 SGHDT and CDR2 YYEEEE. CDR3 size: 16 residues. V shed 3 bases and J shed 0 bases, with 13 bases lying between them. In DNA form, the CDR3 reads TGTGCCAGCAGCTCTCTGACTCTCCGCTCTGGAAACACCATATATTTT. Encoded protein: CASSSLTLRSGNTIYF. Together with reference TRBV5-6 and TRBJ1-3, the CDR3 gives the full variable domain: DAGVTQSPTHLIKTRGQQVTLRCSPKSGHDTVSWYQQALGQGPQFIFQYYEEEERQRGNFPDRFSGHQFPNYSSELNVNALLLGDSALYLCASSSLTLRSGNTIYFGEGSWLTVV.

The V and J genes are TRBV5-8 and TRBJ2-1, with D perhaps matching TRBD1 or TRBD2 (5 bases each). Germline CDR1 SGHTS, CDR2 YDEGEE. Trimming took 7 bases from V and 0 from J, leaving 14 bases between them. The CDR3 has 15 residues. The chain's CDR3 is CASRGTRSSYNEQFF. DNA of the CDR3: TGTGCCAGCCGTGGGACCCGTAGCTCCTACAATGAGCAGTTCTTC.

The rearrangement joins TRBV2 to TRBJ1-5; a weak D match, TRBD1 (5 bases). V was pared by 2 bases and J by 4 bases, with 12 bases between. Germline assignment: CDR1 SNHLY and CDR2 FYNNEI. This CDR3 has 15 residues. The CDR3 DNA follows: TGTGCCAGCAGTGAAAACGGGGCCTCAAATCAGCCCCAGCATTTT. It specifies CASSENGASNQPQHF.

V is TRBV27 and J is TRBJ1-1, with a tentative D call TRBD1 (6 bases). CDR3 size: 17 residues. V shed 2 bases and J shed 6 bases, with 22 bases lying between them. Germline V lookup: CDR1 MNHEY, CDR2 SMNVEV (reference sequence). The CDR3 DNA sequence: TGTGCCAGCAGTTTAGAGGGGGGTTGGGGTATGTTCGCTGAAGCTTTCTTT. This encodes CASSLEGGWGMFAEAFF.

The CDR3 is CASSDDRESYEQYF. CDR3 sequence (DNA): TGTGCCAGCAGTGACGACAGGGAAAGCTACGAGCAGTACTTC. The chain carries TRBV6-5 and TRBJ2-7; 7 nucleotides match TRBD1. CDR3 size: 14 residues. Losses at the gene ends were 5 bases for V and 3 bases for J; bases not matched to a gene: 7. The germline V gene encodes CDR1 MNHEY and CDR2 SVGAGI.

This chain joins TRBV4-1 and TRBJ1-2; no definite D call. Between the trimmed V and J ends, which lost 0 bases and 2 bases, there was a span of 13 bases. The CDR3 has 16 residues. Germline V gene sequence: CDR1 MGHRA, CDR2 YSYEKL. CDR3 protein: CASSQDWRGTNYGYTF. The CDR3 DNA reads TGCGCCAGCAGCCAAGATTGGCGGGGAACGAACTATGGCTACACCTTC.